This passage covers 25 T cell receptor beta chains from one sample sequenced in a study of human T cells and chemical hapten exposure. TCRdb reprocessed the RACE reads with MiXCR, giving one entry per CDR3 protein. The data hold 40,000 to 45,000 distinct CDR3 sequences, with 8.9% observed a single time. Described time point: patch test 2, 6 weeks after DPC sensitization. The treatment was: therapeutic diphenylcyclopropenone sensitization with weekly scalp DPC. Source: whole blood, taken in connection with sensitization to the hapten diphenylcyclopropenone (DPC). The receptors here all came from a woman in her thirties or forties with alopecia areata. Some clones in this sample may be carry-over from other donors' samples.

This clonotype was picked up many times. The rearrangement uses TRBV9 and TRBJ2-5; no firm D call. The CDR3 spans 13 residues. Germline CDR1 is SGDLS and CDR2 is YYNGEE. V dropped 0 bases and J dropped 5 bases, with 8 bases sitting between them. Written as DNA, the CDR3 is TGTGCCAGCAGCGTAGCTCATTCGGAGACCCAGTACTTC. Translated: CASSVAHSETQYF.

This clonotype has a count of ten or more. This sequence joins TRBV6-5 and TRBJ1-4; 10 bases line up with TRBD1. The CDR3 loop spans 15 amino acids. The germline gives CDR1 MNHEY, CDR2 SVGAGI. Trimming took 6 bases from V and 7 from J; bases not matched to a gene: 8. The CDR3 DNA reads TGTGCCAGCAGCCGACGGGACAGGGGAGGTGAAAAACTGTTTTTT. Protein product: CASSRRDRGGEKLFF.

This clonotype was seen at least ten times. The chain employs TRBV4-2 and TRBJ2-7; TRBD1 matches 7 bases. The CDR3 contains 15 residues. Germline loops: CDR1 LGHNA, CDR2 YNFKEQ. V was clipped by 0 bases and J by 2 bases; unmatched bases: 4. CDR3 protein: CASSQDLQGAYEQYF. Written as DNA, the CDR3 is TGTGCCAGCAGCCAAGATTTGCAGGGGGCCTACGAGCAGTACTTC.

There are many counts of this clonotype. This rearrangement joins TRBV11-1 to TRBJ1-1, with TRBD1 as a possible D gene (6 bases). V gave up 5 bases and J gave up 1 base, with 17 bases separating them. Germline V lookup: CDR1 SGHAT, CDR2 FQDESV (reference sequence). The CDR3 covers 16 residues. CDR3 coding DNA: TGTGCCAGCAGCCCGCCGACCGACAGGTCGAACACTGAAGCTTTCTTT. Protein: CASSPPTDRSNTEAFF.

This clonotype was observed at least ten times. The chain carries TRBV7-8 and TRBJ2-3; 12 bases agree with TRBD2. After removal of 6 bases from V and 0 bases from J, the junction contained 19 bases not matched to a gene. CDR1 SGHVS and CDR2 FQNEAQ come from the germline V gene. The length of the CDR3 is 21 residues. The CDR3 DNA reads as TGTGCCAGCAGGGTTAGTCGACTAGCGGGGGTCAGTCCAACTAGCACAGATACGCAGTATTTT. The encoded protein is CASRVSRLAGVSPTSTDTQYF.

The CDR3 bases are TGTGCCAGCAGTTTCGGACTAGCAGAGAATGAGCAGTTCTTC. It translates to CASSFGLAENEQFF. The chain uses TRBV28 and TRBJ2-1, with 8 bases identical to TRBD2. Germline CDR1 is MDHEN and CDR2 is SYDVKM. This CDR3 region has 14 residues. V lost 3 bases to trimming and J lost 7 bases; unmatched junction nucleotides: 5.

This chain links TRBV5-4 with TRBJ2-7; 9 nucleotides line up with TRBD1. Trimming at V came to 1 base and at J to 5 bases, leaving 7 bases not matched to a gene. The germline gives CDR1 SGHNT, CDR2 YYREEE (reference sequence). The CDR3 has 15 residues. The CDR3 DNA reads TGTGCCAGCAGCTTGCCGGGACAGGGCGGCGACGAGCAGTACTTC. Translating gives CASSLPGQGGDEQYF.

This clonotype was seen repeatedly, ten times or more. As DNA, the CDR3 is TGTGCCAGCTCACCGACTTTAGGAAGCAATCAGCCCCAGCATTTT. This gives the protein CASSPTLGSNQPQHF. The J gene is TRBJ1-5, the V gene TRBV18; D is unresolved. Germline CDR1 reads KGHSH; CDR2 reads LQKENI. The CDR3 has 15 residues. The V and J ends lost 3 bases and 1 base respectively, with 10 bases between them.

Regarding this clonotype: This sequence may be a read error, since a much larger clone differs from it by one base. V is TRBV18 and J is TRBJ1-1; a weak D match, TRBD1 (5 bases). The CDR3 covers 15 residues. V dropped 3 bases and J dropped 5 bases, with 16 bases sitting between them. From germline, CDR1 is KGHSH and CDR2 LQKENI. CDR3 sequence: CASSPRDFHGTEAFF. In nucleotides, the CDR3 is TGTGCCAGCTCACCGAGGGACTTTCACGGGACTGAAGCTTTCTTT. The complete variable domain, with remaining parts taken from reference TRBV18 and TRBJ1-1, reads NAGVMQNPRHLVRRRGQEARLRCSPMKGHSHVYWYRQLPEEGLKFMVYLQKENIIDESGMPKERFSAEFPKEGPSILRIQQVVRGDSAAYFCASSPRDFHGTEAFFGQGTRLTVV.

The CDR3 is CASSPHQAYEQYF. The CDR3, as DNA: TGTGCCAGCAGCCCGCATCAGGCCTACGAGCAGTACTTC. This chain uses TRBV14 with TRBJ2-7; D is unclear. The CDR3 consists of 13 residues. V gave up 4 bases and J gave up 2 bases, with 9 bases separating them. From germline, CDR1 is SGHDN and CDR2 FVKESK.

The rearrangement uses TRBV28 and TRBJ1-5; D is ambiguous. The V end was cut by 5 bases, the J end by 7 bases, with 9 bases between. Germline V gives CDR1 MDHEN, CDR2 SYDVKM. This CDR3 comprises 12 residues. This CDR3 reads CASSALDQPQHF. As DNA, the CDR3 is TGTGCCAGCAGTGCCCTTGACCAGCCCCAGCATTTT.

This clonotype was counted only a few times. The rearrangement links TRBV18 to TRBJ2-1; no reliable D call. Trimming pared 0 bases from V and 6 bases from J, leaving 6 bases between. Germline V gene sequence: CDR1 KGHSH, CDR2 LQKENI. This CDR3 region has 13 residues. The CDR3 loop reads CASSPPSRNEQFF. The CDR3 bases are TGTGCCAGCTCACCACCGTCTCGCAATGAGCAGTTCTTC.

This clonotype was detected ten times or more. V usage is TRBV19 and J usage is TRBJ1-3; D is undetermined. The germline V and J ends were trimmed by 4 bases and 0 bases, with 10 bases remaining between them. The CDR3 is made up of 15 amino acids. From germline, CDR1 is LNHDA and CDR2 SQIVND (reference sequence). The CDR3 loop reads CASSTSPSSGNTIYF. As DNA, the CDR3 is TGTGCCAGTAGTACCTCGCCAAGCTCTGGAAACACCATATATTTT.

This clonotype was recorded many times. The chain couples TRBV6-1 to TRBJ2-7; TRBD1 matches at 9 bases. The V gene end was trimmed by 1 base and the J gene end by 1 base; junction bases not matched to a gene: 2. In germline, CDR1 is MNHNS, CDR2 SASEGT. The length of the CDR3 is 15 residues. The CDR3 region has the DNA TGTGCCAGCAGTGAAGAACAGGGGGCTTCCTACGAGCAGTACTTC. It is translated as CASSEEQGASYEQYF.

This clonotype was seen at least ten times. V is TRBV3-1 and J is TRBJ1-2, with D possibly matching TRBD1 (6 bases). Germline values: CDR1 LGHDT, CDR2 YNNKEL (reference sequence). The CDR3 contains 12 residues. V was cut by 1 base and J by 7 bases, with 7 bases left in between. CDR3 loop: CASSQGGGGYTF. The CDR3 DNA reads as TGTGCCAGCAGCCAAGGAGGGGGTGGCTACACCTTC.

This clonotype was detected many times. The rearrangement joins TRBV12-3 or TRBV12-4 to TRBJ1-2; no clear D. V was pared by 7 bases and J by 0 bases, with 12 bases between. The CDR3 extends over 14 amino acids. The CDR3 reads CASTPGRANYGYTF. The DNA of the CDR3 is TGTGCCAGCACCCCCGGCCGAGCTAACTATGGCTACACCTTC.

In its sample, this clonotype was seen many times. The J gene is TRBJ2-3, the V gene TRBV4-2; 14 bases agree with TRBD2. The germline V gene encodes CDR1 LGHNA and CDR2 YNFKEQ. This CDR3 has 17 amino acids. With V trimmed by 1 base and J by 2 bases, 2 bases remained unmatched. This CDR3 reads CASSQGTSGGPTDTQYF. In DNA, the CDR3 is TGTGCCAGCAGCCAAGGGACTAGCGGGGGGCCCACAGATACGCAGTATTTT.

In this sample, this clonotype turned up many times. This chain uses TRBV9 with TRBJ1-6; D unclear. CDR1 and CDR2 from the germline V gene are SGDLS and YYNGEE. V was clipped by 5 bases and J by 0 bases, with 12 bases between them. The length of the CDR3 is 16 residues. The CDR3 DNA sequence: TGTGCCAGCAGTTACGACAAGAGCTCCTATAATTCACCCCTCCACTTT. Protein product: CASSYDKSSYNSPLHF. Using reference TRBV9 and TRBJ1-6 for the parts outside the CDR3, the full variable domain is DSGVTQTPKHLITATGQRVTLRCSPRSGDLSVYWYQQSLDQGLQFLIQYYNGEERAKGNILERFSAQQFPDLHSELNLSSLELGDSALYFCASSYDKSSYNSPLHFGNGTRLTVT.

This clonotype was observed many times. This chain links TRBV12-3 or TRBV12-4 with TRBJ1-4, with D unclear. The V end was cut by 6 bases, the J end by 3 bases, with 2 bases between. CDR3 size: 11 residues. CDR3 protein: CASRANEKLFF. Written as DNA, the CDR3 is TGTGCCAGCAGAGCTAATGAAAAACTGTTTTTT.

Ten or more counts support this clonotype. This rearrangement joins TRBV30 to TRBJ1-5, with D possibly matching TRBD1 (5 bases). The CDR3 contains 14 residues. The germline V gene has CDR1 GTSNPN and CDR2 SVGIG (reference sequence). V lost 0 bases, J lost 2 bases, and 8 bases lay in between. CDR3 nucleotide sequence: TGTGCCTGGAGTGTCGACAGCCGCAATCAGCCCCAGCATTTT. It encodes CAWSVDSRNQPQHF.

In this sample, this clonotype turned up a few times. The chain links TRBV4-3 to TRBJ2-7; 9 bases line up with TRBD1. The length of the CDR3 is 14 residues. V was pared by 3 bases and J by 4 bases, with 4 bases of the junction left unmatched. The germline gives CDR1 LGHNA, CDR2 YSLEER. The CDR3, as DNA: TGCGCCAGCAGCCAGGGGACAGGGAAGTACGAGCAGTACTTC. Translating gives CASSQGTGKYEQYF.

The table lists this clonotype with many counts. The J gene is TRBJ2-3, the V gene TRBV12-3 or TRBV12-4; 9 bases agree with TRBD2. CDR3 size: 16 residues. V lost 6 bases, J lost 2 bases, and 9 bases stayed unmatched. CDR3 in amino acids: CASSQYSGRYTDTQYF. For the CDR3, the DNA is TGTGCCAGCAGCCAATATAGCGGGAGATACACAGATACGCAGTATTTT.

This clonotype appeared a few times. V usage is TRBV6-6 and J usage is TRBJ2-5; D unresolved. The CDR3 contains 11 residues. Germline V gene sequence: CDR1 MNHNY, CDR2 SVGAGI (reference sequence). Trimming removed 6 bases from V and 5 bases from J, with 7 bases in between. CDR3 protein: CASSRAETQYF. CDR3 bases: TGTGCCAGCAGCCGGGCTGAGACCCAGTACTTC.

The chain joins TRBV6-2 or TRBV6-3 to TRBJ2-1, with D perhaps matching TRBD2 (6 bases). Germline V lookup: CDR1 MNHEY, CDR2 SVGEGT. Trimming took 6 bases from V and 0 from J, leaving 15 bases between them. CDR3 length equals 16 residues. The CDR3 reads CASRYRDLSSYNEQFF. The CDR3 DNA reads TGTGCCAGCAGATACCGGGACTTAAGCTCCTACAATGAGCAGTTCTTC.

The chain carries TRBV27 and TRBJ2-6; no reliable D call. V lost 6 bases, J lost 1 base, and 4 bases lay in between. The CDR3 has 13 residues. The germline V gene encodes CDR1 MNHEY and CDR2 SMNVEV (reference sequence). The CDR3, as DNA: TGTGCCAGCAGGCGGTCTGGGGCCAACGTCCTGACTTTC. Amino acids: CASRRSGANVLTF.